The rows below give T cell receptor beta chains drawn from one sample of a study of CD8 T cells in Susac syndrome. TCRdb re-called the immunoSEQ multiplex PCR reads through MiXCR, storing one row per CDR3 protein. The sample contains 150,000 to 200,000 distinct CDR3 sequences, 93% of which appear only once. The sequenced sample was CD4+ T cells from PBMCs. Receptors were obtained from a human donor in good health. Each CDR3 is given with its conserved first and last residue. Each record gives: V gene, J gene, CDR3 protein.

TRBV27	TRBJ2-5	CASSPSGTGETQYF
TRBV2	TRBJ2-3	CASRSSDTQYF
TRBV5-1	TRBJ1-1	CASSFGGAEAFF
TRBV3-1	TRBJ2-6	CASSQTGPHSGANVLTF
TRBV4-1	TRBJ1-1	CASSHFYRTGEAFF
TRBV25-1	TRBJ2-6	CASSELDRIPSGANVLTF
TRBV18	TRBJ1-3	CASPVPGLAGNTIYF
TRBV6-5	TRBJ2-7	CASSYSKGSPYEQYF
TRBV4-2	TRBJ2-5	CASSQGGGQETQYF
TRBV9	TRBJ1-2	CASSTTGTGDNYGYTF
TRBV20-1	TRBJ2-3	CSARAGPDTQYF
TRBV7-2	TRBJ2-4	CASSKGLAGGPGAKNIQYF
TRBV5-1	TRBJ2-1	CASRPGPTGYNEQFF
TRBV27	TRBJ1-6	CASSFQGSNSPLHF
TRBV11-2	TRBJ2-3	CASSYRTSGADTQYF
TRBV18	TRBJ1-5	CASSPDRSINQPQHF
TRBV12-5	TRBJ2-2	CASGLSGTGELFF
TRBV18	TRBJ2-1	CASSSGTGGLDEQFF
TRBV3-1	TRBJ2-5	CASSPTRMETQYF
TRBV5-1	TRBJ1-5	CASSPFGVGASNQPQHF
TRBV30	TRBJ2-1	CAWRLAGGPHEQFF
TRBV2	TRBJ2-5	CASSEGGLGGETQYF
TRBV29-1	TRBJ1-1	CSVEVGQLNTEAFF
TRBV7-3	TRBJ2-2	CASHEQGTGELFF
TRBV2	TRBJ1-1	CASSEYGIMNTEAFF
TRBV30	TRBJ1-5	CAWSVRSNQPQHF
TRBV4-2	TRBJ2-1	CASSLRLAGNNEQFF
TRBV2	TRBJ2-3	CASSEARRGVSTDTQYF
TRBV29-1	TRBJ2-5	CSVEKGEGGETQYF
TRBV5-1	TRBJ2-5	CASSLGASGVKETQYF
TRBV9	TRBJ1-1	CASSGGQGVNTEAFF
TRBV12-3/TRBV12-4	TRBJ1-1	CASSFRGGNTEAFF
TRBV7-2	TRBJ1-5	CASSFGYNQPQHF
TRBV5-1	TRBJ2-7	CASSRGGDEQYF
TRBV6-6	TRBJ1-3	CASSQGDLSGNTIYF
TRBV3-1	TRBJ2-2	CASSPRQNTGELFF
TRBV28	TRBJ1-5	CASAGPGDQPQHF
TRBV29-1	TRBJ1-2	CSVGSSGGLYGYTF
TRBV5-1	TRBJ1-2	CASRSPGASYTF
TRBV6-2/TRBV6-3	TRBJ1-1	CASRRQGGTEAFF
TRBV5-4	TRBJ2-7	CASSAGQVSSYEQYF
TRBV14	TRBJ2-7	CASSQGRRGRSYEQYF
TRBV20-1	TRBJ2-3	CSAREGTDTQYF
TRBV5-1	TRBJ2-7	CASSSGLAGDILNYEQYF
TRBV20-1	TRBJ1-3	CSASTGAGNTIYF
TRBV12-3/TRBV12-4	TRBJ1-6	CASSLLKRALHF
TRBV5-1	TRBJ1-1	CASSLAARSNTEAFF
TRBV29-1	TRBJ1-1	CSVAKMNTEAFF
TRBV2	TRBJ2-7	CASKVELGYEQYF
TRBV19	TRBJ2-3	CASSWQGNTDTQYF
TRBV15	TRBJ1-5	CATSRDRGGQPQHF
TRBV7-2	TRBJ2-2	CASRGGGGALTGELFF
TRBV29-1	TRBJ1-3	CSVTSQVGNTIYF
TRBV28	TRBJ2-2	CASSLGTANTGELFF
TRBV19	TRBJ2-2	CASNNRDRGPTGELFF
TRBV4-1	TRBJ2-5	CASSPRLAGGRETQYF
TRBV5-4	TRBJ2-1	CASSSPIGQGNNEQFF